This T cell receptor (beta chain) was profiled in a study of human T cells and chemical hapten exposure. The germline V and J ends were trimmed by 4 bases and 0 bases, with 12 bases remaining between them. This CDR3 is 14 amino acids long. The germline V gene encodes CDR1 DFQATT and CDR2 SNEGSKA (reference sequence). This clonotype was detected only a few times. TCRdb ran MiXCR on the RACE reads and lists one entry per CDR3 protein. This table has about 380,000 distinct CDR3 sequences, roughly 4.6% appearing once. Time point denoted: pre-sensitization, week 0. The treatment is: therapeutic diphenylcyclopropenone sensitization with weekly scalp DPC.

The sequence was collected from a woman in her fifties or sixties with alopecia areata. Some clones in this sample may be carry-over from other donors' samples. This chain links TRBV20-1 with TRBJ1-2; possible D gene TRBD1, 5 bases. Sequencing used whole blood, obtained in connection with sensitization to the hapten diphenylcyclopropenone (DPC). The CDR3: CSATRGVANYGYTF. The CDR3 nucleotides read TGCAGTGCTACGCGGGGGGTAGCTAACTATGGCTACACCTTC.